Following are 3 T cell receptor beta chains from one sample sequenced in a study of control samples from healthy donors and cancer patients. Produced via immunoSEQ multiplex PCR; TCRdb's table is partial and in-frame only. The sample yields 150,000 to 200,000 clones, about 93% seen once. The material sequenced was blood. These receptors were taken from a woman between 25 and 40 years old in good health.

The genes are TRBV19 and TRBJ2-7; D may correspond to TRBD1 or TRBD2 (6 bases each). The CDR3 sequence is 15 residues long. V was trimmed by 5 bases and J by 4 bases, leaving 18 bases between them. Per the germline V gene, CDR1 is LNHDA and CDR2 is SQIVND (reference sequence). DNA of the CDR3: TGTGCCAGTAGTCCTTCCGGGGGCGGGTTTTACGAGCAGTACTTC. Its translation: CASSPSGGGFYEQYF.

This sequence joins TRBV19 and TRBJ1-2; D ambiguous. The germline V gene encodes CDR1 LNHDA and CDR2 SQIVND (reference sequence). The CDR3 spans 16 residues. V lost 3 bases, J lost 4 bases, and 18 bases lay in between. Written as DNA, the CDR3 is TGTGCCAGTAGTATCAGTAGGCGGCAGGACCTCTATGGCTACACCTTC. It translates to CASSISRRQDLYGYTF.

CDR3 DNA: TGTGCCAGCAGCCCCGCCGCCGGACAGGGGGCGCTTGGGGCCAACGTCCTGACTTTC. Its protein is CASSPAAGQGALGANVLTF. The chain uses TRBV3-1 (or the pseudogene TRBV3-2) and TRBJ2-6; the match to TRBD1 covers 11 bases. CDR1 and CDR2 from the germline V gene are LGHDT and YNNKEL (reference sequence). This CDR3 comprises 19 residues. The trim removed 4 bases at V and 3 bases at J, leaving 11 bases unmatched.